This T cell receptor (beta chain) was captured by sequencing in a study of shared T cell receptors in the human thymus. Measured with immunoSEQ multiplex PCR; TCRdb has only the in-frame clones, and not every one. This sample carries 540,000 or so clones, 78% of them seen once, and the ten largest clones take about 0.013%. This sample also belongs to another study, concerning human thymus T cells. This second report adds: Across thymic and blood repertoires, the usage of V and J genes appeared to be biased.

The clonotype was recovered from a boy less than two years old with a congenital heart defect. Source material: thymocytes.

The CDR3 protein is CASSLVRVLPYEQYF. DNA for the CDR3: TGTGCCAGCAGCTTAGTCCGGGTCCTTCCCTACGAGCAGTACTTC. This rearrangement joins TRBV7-2 to TRBJ2-7; no clear D gene. V was trimmed by 1 base and J by 2 bases, leaving 12 bases between them. The CDR3 contains 15 residues. The germline gives CDR1 SGHTA, CDR2 FQGNSA.